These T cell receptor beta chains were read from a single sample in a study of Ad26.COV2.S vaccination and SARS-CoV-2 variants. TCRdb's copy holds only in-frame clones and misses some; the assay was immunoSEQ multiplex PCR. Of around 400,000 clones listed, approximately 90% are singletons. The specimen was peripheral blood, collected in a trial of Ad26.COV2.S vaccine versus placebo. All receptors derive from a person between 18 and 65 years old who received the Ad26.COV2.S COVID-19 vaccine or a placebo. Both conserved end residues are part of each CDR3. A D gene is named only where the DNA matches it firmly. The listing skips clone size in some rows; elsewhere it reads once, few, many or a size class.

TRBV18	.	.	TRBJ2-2	TGTGCCAGCTCACGGGCCGGGGAGCTGTTTTTT	CASSRAGELFF
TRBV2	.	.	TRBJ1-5	TGTGCCAGCAGTGAAGGGGCCCGGACTAGCAATCAGCCCCAGCATTTT	CASSEGARTSNQPQHF
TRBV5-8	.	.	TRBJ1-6	TGTGCCAGCAGCTTACGGCAGGGGAATTCACCCCTCCACTTT	CASSLRQGNSPLHF
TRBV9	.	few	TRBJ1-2	TGTGCCAGCAGCTCCCGTGGGTCGGTGGCCTCCTATGGCTACACCTTC	CASSSRGSVASYGYTF
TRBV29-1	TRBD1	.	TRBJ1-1	TGCAGCACGTCGGGACAGGGGATGAACACTGAAGCTTTCTTT	CSTSGQGMNTEAFF
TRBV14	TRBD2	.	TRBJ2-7	TGTGCCAGCAGCCAAGATCGGCTAGCGGAAGAACATTGGCGGGAGCAGTACTTC	CASSQDRLAEEHWREQYF
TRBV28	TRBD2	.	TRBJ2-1	TGTGCCAGCAGTTTAAGGAGGGAGGGAGTGAATGAGCAGTTCTTC	CASSLRREGVNEQFF
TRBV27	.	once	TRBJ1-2	TGTGCCAGCAGCCATGGGACCATTGGAAGAGGCTACACCTTC	CASSHGTIGRGYTF
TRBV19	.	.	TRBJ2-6	TGTGCCAGTAGTCTACGGGGTGGGGCCAACGTCCTGACTTTC	CASSLRGGANVLTF
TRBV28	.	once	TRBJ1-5	TGTGCCAGCAAAGTTAGCAATCAGCCCCAGCATTTT	CASKVSNQPQHF
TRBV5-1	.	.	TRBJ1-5	TGCGCCAGCAGCTTGGTCGGGGGGGCAGATCAGCCCCAGCATTTT	CASSLVGGADQPQHF
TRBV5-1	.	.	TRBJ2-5	TGCGCCAGCAGATTTGGGGAGTCGAGAGAGACCCAGTACTTC	CASRFGESRETQYF
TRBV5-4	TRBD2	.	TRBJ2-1	TGTGCCAGCAGCTTGGTCGGGAGGGCTCAAGGGGGGCAGTTCTTC	CASSLVGRAQGGQFF
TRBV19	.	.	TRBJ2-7	TGTGCCAGTAGTCCTGGAGTGAGCTCCTACGAGCAGTACTTC	CASSPGVSSYEQYF
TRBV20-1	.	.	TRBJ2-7	TGCAGTGCGGCTAGGGGCAGCGAGCAGTACTTC	CSAARGSEQYF
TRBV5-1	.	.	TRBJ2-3	TGCGCCAGCAGTTTTAGGCGGGGCACAGATACGCAGTATTTT	CASSFRRGTDTQYF
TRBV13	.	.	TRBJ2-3	TGTGCCAGCAGCTTAGGCGGGACTCTAACTGAAGATACGCAGTATTTT	CASSLGGTLTEDTQYF
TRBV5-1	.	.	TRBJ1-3	TGCGCCAGCAGAACATCCGGGGCAAGGGGAAACACCATATATTTT	CASRTSGARGNTIYF
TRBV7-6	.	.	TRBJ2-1	TGTGCCAGCAGCTTTCGGCCCGGCAATGAGCAGTTCTTC	CASSFRPGNEQFF
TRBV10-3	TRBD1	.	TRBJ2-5	TGTGCCATCAGGGGACAGCTAGAGACCCAGTACTTC	CAIRGQLETQYF
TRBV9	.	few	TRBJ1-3	TGTGCCAGCAGCGTAGAAGGGGGTGGCTCTGGAAACACCATATATTTT	CASSVEGGGSGNTIYF
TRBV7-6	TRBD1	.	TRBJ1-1	TGTGCCAGCAGCCCAGCCGACAGGGCGAACACTGAAGCTTTCTTT	CASSPADRANTEAFF
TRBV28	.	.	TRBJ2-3	TGTGCCAGCAGTTTTTTTGCCGGGAGCCTGACCGGAGATACGCAGTATTTT	CASSFFAGSLTGDTQYF
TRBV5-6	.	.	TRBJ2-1	TGTGCCAGCAGCCCTTCGTGGGGGTTGGGCAATGAGCAGTTCTTC	CASSPSWGLGNEQFF
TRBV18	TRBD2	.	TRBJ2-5	TGTGCCAGCTCACCACCGGGTCGGCTAGCGGGAGGTCGAGAGACCCAGTACTTC	CASSPPGRLAGGRETQYF
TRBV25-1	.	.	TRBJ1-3	TGTGCCAGCAGTGAATATGGTGACGGGGCCGGAAACACCATATATTTT	CASSEYGDGAGNTIYF
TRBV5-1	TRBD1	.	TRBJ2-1	TGCGCCAGCAGTTTGGGACAGACCATCAATGAGCAGTTCTTC	CASSLGQTINEQFF
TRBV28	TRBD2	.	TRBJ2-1	TGTGCCAGCAGTCCAAGCTACAGCGGGACCTACAATGAGCAGTTCTTC	CASSPSYSGTYNEQFF
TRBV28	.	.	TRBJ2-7	TGTGCCAGCAGTTTCCGCAGTGCCTACGAGCAGTACTTC	CASSFRSAYEQYF
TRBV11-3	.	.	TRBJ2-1	TGTGCCAGCAGCTTCGGCTACTACAATGAGCAGTTCTTC	CASSFGYYNEQFF
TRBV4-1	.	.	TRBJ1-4	TGCGCCAGCAGCCAAGGGGGTGGTGAAAAACTGTTTTTT	CASSQGGGEKLFF
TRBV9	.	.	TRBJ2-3	TGTGCCAGCAGCGTAGCAGGGGGACTAGGCACAGATACGCAGTATTTT	CASSVAGGLGTDTQYF
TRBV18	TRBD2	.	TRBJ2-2	TGTGCCAGCTCACCACGCGGGGGCACCGGGGAGCTGTTTTTT	CASSPRGGTGELFF
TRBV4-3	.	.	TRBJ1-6	TGCGCCAGCAGCCAAGACAGGGATAATAATTCACCCCTCCACTTT	CASSQDRDNNSPLHF
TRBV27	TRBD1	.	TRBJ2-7	TGTGCCAGCAGCCGCGGACAGGGGTCCTCCTACGAGCAGTACTTC	CASSRGQGSSYEQYF
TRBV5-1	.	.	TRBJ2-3	TGCGCCAGCAGCTTGGGGAACCCTCGAGGAGATACGCAGTATTTT	CASSLGNPRGDTQYF
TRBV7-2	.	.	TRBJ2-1	TGTGCCAGCAGCGGAAGGGCTGAGCAGTTCTTC	CASSGRAEQFF
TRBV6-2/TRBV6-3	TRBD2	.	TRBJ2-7	TGTGCCAGCAGTCACCCGGGACTAGCGGGATCCTACGAGCAGTACTTC	CASSHPGLAGSYEQYF
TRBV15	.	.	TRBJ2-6	TGTGCCACCAGCAATGCGGGACTCAGTTCTGGGGCCAACGTCCTGACTTTC	CATSNAGLSSGANVLTF
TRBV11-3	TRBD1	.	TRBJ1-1	TGTGCCAGCAGCTTAGGCTTCAGGCAGGGGGCCTTGAACACTGAAGCTTTCTTT	CASSLGFRQGALNTEAFF
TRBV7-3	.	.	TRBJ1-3	TGTGCCAGCAGCTTAAGGGGGGCTGGAAACACCATATATTTT	CASSLRGAGNTIYF
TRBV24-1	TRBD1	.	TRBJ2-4	TGTGCCACCAGTGATTTCTCAAACCCGGGACAGGGACTTTGGGCCAAAAACATTCAGTACTTC	CATSDFSNPGQGLWAKNIQYF
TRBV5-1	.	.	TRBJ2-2	TGCGCCAGCAGCTCTTCAGGGGCGGGCACCGGGGAGCTGTTTTTT	CASSSSGAGTGELFF
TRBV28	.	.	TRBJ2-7	TGTGCCAGCAGTCCTCATCGACAGGAATGGTCCTACGAGCAGTACTTC	CASSPHRQEWSYEQYF
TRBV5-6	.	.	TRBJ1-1	TGTGCCAGCAGCATACCGGGCAGGGACACTGAAGCTTTCTTT	CASSIPGRDTEAFF
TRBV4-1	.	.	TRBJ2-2	TGCGCCAGCCGATCCGCCTCGAACACCGGGGAGCTGTTTTTT	CASRSASNTGELFF
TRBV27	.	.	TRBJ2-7	TGTGCCAGCAGCTACGCCGGGACTGGGCTGGACGAGCAGTACTTC	CASSYAGTGLDEQYF
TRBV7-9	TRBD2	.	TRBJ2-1	TGTGCCAGCAGCTTAATGGCGGGAGGGCCTTCCGACAATGAGCAGTTCTTC	CASSLMAGGPSDNEQFF
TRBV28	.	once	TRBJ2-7	TGTGCCAGCAGTACGGACCGAACCTACGAGCAGTACTTC	CASSTDRTYEQYF
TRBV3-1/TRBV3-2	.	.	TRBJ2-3	TGTGCCAGCAGCTTACGTGTGGGCGGGAGCACAGATACGCAGTATTTT	CASSLRVGGSTDTQYF
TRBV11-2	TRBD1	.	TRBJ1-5	TGTGCCAGCAGCTTAGAAAGGCCGGACAGGGGTATGAAGCCCCAGCATTTT	CASSLERPDRGMKPQHF
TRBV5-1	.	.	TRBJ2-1	TGCGCCAGCAGCTTGGGGGACAATGAGCAGTTCTTC	CASSLGDNEQFF
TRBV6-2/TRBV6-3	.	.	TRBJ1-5	TGTGCCAGCAGTCATCCAGGCAATCAGCCCCAGCATTTT	CASSHPGNQPQHF
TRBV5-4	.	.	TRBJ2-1	TGTGCCAGCAGCGGGAGCGGATCCTACAATGAGCAGTTCTTC	CASSGSGSYNEQFF
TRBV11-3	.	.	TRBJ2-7	TGTGCCAGCAGCCTTACACAGATATCCTACGAGCAGTACTTC	CASSLTQISYEQYF